The clone carrying this TCR beta chain was seen many times. Antigen specificity is unknown. TCRdb called the 5' RACE reads again in MiXCR, with one record for every CDR3 protein. The sample has more than 95,000 distinct CDR3 sequences, about 8.5% seen once. The CDR3 has 12 residues. V dropped 6 bases and J dropped 3 bases, with 12 bases sitting between them. CDR1 DFQATT and CDR2 SNEGSKA come from the germline V gene (reference sequence). This sample was included in a study of CD8 T cells in ankylosing spondylitis. Study-level results: Reportedly, disease-linked clones are significantly enriched in ankylosing spondylitis patients' matched synovial fluid.

The chain recombines TRBV20-1 with TRBJ2-7, with D perhaps matching TRBD2 (6 bases). Input material: blood, either unsorted or a sorted T cell fraction (not recorded which). The clonotype comes from a male donor with ankylosing spondylitis or in good health (not recorded which). The CDR3 reads CSAAEGIYEQYF. In DNA form, the CDR3 reads TGCAGTGCCGCGGAGGGGATCTACGAGCAGTACTTC.